One sample yielded the 26 T cell receptor beta chains listed below, sequenced in a study of OX40 agonist ivuxolimab in advanced cancers. Profiling relied on immunoSEQ multiplex PCR, and the TCRdb table lists in-frame clones only, not all of them. The sample lists approximately 100,000 clones, roughly nine tenths occurring once. The sequences come from CD4+ or CD8+ T cells sorted from blood, collected in a trial of the OX40 agonist ivuxolimab. The receptors stem from an adult with an advanced solid tumor such as melanoma, head and neck, liver or kidney cancer.

CDR3 DNA: TGTGCCAGCAGCCCGGGACTAGCGGAGATCACAGATACGCAGTATTTT. Translated: CASSPGLAEITDTQYF. The rearrangement joins TRBV9 to TRBJ2-3, with 11 bases aligning to TRBD2. The junction had 6 bases not matched to a gene; V was cut back by 4 bases and J by 2 bases. The CDR3 consists of 16 residues. Looked up from germline, CDR1 is SGDLS and CDR2 is YYNGEE.

The rearrangement uses TRBV6-1 and TRBJ2-7, with 10 bases fitting TRBD1. CDR1 and CDR2 from the germline V gene are MNHNS and SASEGT. V shed 5 bases and J 6 bases; nucleotides not matched to a gene: 10. This CDR3 spans 15 amino acids. In nucleotides, the CDR3 is TGTGCCAGCAGTTTCGCCGGGACAGGGGTTCGCGAGCAGTACTTC. Its translation is CASSFAGTGVREQYF.

The rearrangement uses TRBV11-2 and TRBJ1-1; TRBD1 is a possible D gene (5 bases). CDR1 and CDR2 (germline): SGHAT, FQNNGV. Trimming removed 1 base from V and 4 bases from J, with 10 bases in between. This CDR3 is 14 amino acids long. The CDR3 loop is CASSLVRGGTEAFF. CDR3 nucleotide sequence: TGTGCCAGCAGCTTAGTCCGGGGGGGCACTGAAGCTTTCTTT.

The chain recombines TRBV5-1 with TRBJ2-2, with 10 bases that match TRBD1. CDR1 is SGHRS and CDR2 is YFSETQ in the germline V gene. This CDR3 region has 15 residues. Trimming cost V 4 bases and J 6 bases; bases outside gene matches: 6. CDR3 nucleotides: TGCGCCAGCAGCCCGGGACAGGGGTACGCCGGGGAGCTGTTTTTT. This encodes CASSPGQGYAGELFF. The variable domain in full, with the rest retrieved from reference TRBV5-1 and TRBJ2-2, is KAGVTQTPRYLIKTRGQQVTLSCSPISGHRSVSWYQQTPGQGLQFLFEYFSETQRNKGNFPGRFSGRQFSNSRSEMNVSTLELGDSALYLCASSPGQGYAGELFFGEGSRLTVL.

This rearrangement joins TRBV7-8 to TRBJ2-1; D may be TRBD1 (6 bases). The V gene lost 2 bases and the J gene lost 7 bases, with 15 bases spanning the gap. CDR3 length equals 15 residues. Germline V gene sequence: CDR1 SGHVS, CDR2 FQNEAQ. This CDR3 reads CASSLNRDPRNEQFF. The CDR3 coding sequence is TGTGCCAGCAGCTTAAACAGGGATCCCAGAAATGAGCAGTTCTTC.

The table lists this clone with a count of one. V and J are TRBV19 and TRBJ2-7; D is perhaps TRBD1 (6 bases). CDR3 length: 12 amino acids. V lost 7 bases and J lost 6, with 13 bases in between. CDR1 and CDR2 from the germline V gene are LNHDA and SQIVND (reference sequence). The CDR3, as DNA: TGTGCCAGTACGGAAGGGGGAAGCGAGCAGTACTTC. It encodes CASTEGGSEQYF.

The CDR3: CASSQLGEQYF. In DNA, the CDR3 is TGCGCCAGCAGCCAACTAGGCGAGCAGTACTTC. The chain combines TRBV4-1 with TRBJ2-7; D gene unclear. The CDR3 loop spans 11 amino acids. Trimming removed 2 bases from V and 6 bases from J, with 5 bases in between. Germline V gene lookup returns CDR1 MGHRA and CDR2 YSYEKL.

V is TRBV7-2 and J is TRBJ2-7, with D unresolved. This CDR3 region has 12 residues. V lost 5 bases, J lost 2 bases, and 7 bases lay in between. Looked up from germline, CDR1 is SGHTA and CDR2 is FQGNSA. CDR3 nucleotide sequence: TGTGCCAGCAGCCCCCTAACCTACGAGCAGTACTTC. This encodes CASSPLTYEQYF.

The chain joins TRBV9 to TRBJ1-1, with 8 bases aligning to TRBD1. Per the germline V gene, CDR1 is SGDLS and CDR2 is YYNGEE. The CDR3 runs to 14 residues. The junction had 3 bases not matched to a gene; V was cut back by 2 bases and J by 3 bases. The CDR3 sequence: CASSVLQGDTEAFF. In nucleotides, the CDR3 is TGTGCCAGCAGCGTTTTACAGGGGGACACTGAAGCTTTCTTT.

The rearrangement uses TRBV30 and TRBJ2-3, with 8 bases aligning to TRBD2. The trim removed 4 bases at V and 6 bases at J, leaving 6 bases unmatched. CDR1 is GTSNPN, CDR2 SVGIG, per germline (reference sequence). This CDR3 contains 13 residues. The CDR3 bases are TGTGCCTGGAATCGGGGGGGGGCGGATACGCAGTATTTT. It is translated as CAWNRGGADTQYF.

The chain carries TRBV9 and TRBJ2-5; TRBD1 matches at 9 bases. Per the germline V gene, CDR1 is SGDLS and CDR2 is YYNGEE. The length of the CDR3 is 17 residues. The V segment lost 0 bases and the J segment 2 bases; nucleotides outside the gene matches: 8. CDR3 residues: CASSVDLTGGLQETQYF. DNA of the CDR3: TGTGCCAGCAGCGTAGATTTAACAGGGGGCCTTCAAGAGACCCAGTACTTC.

This chain uses TRBV19 with TRBJ2-5, with 14 bases identical to TRBD2. The V and J ends lost 4 bases and 4 bases, in that order; junction bases with no gene match: 2. The V gene's germline CDR1 is LNHDA and CDR2 SQIVND (reference sequence). This CDR3 is 15 amino acids long. In nucleotides, the CDR3 is TGTGCCAGTAGTAGGGGGACTAGCGGGGGAGAGACCCAGTACTTC. Its protein product is CASSRGTSGGETQYF.

J is TRBJ1-4 and V is TRBV11-2, with D tentatively TRBD1 (6 bases). V dropped 5 bases and J dropped 3 bases, with 13 bases sitting between them. This CDR3 is built from 15 residues. Germline V lookup: CDR1 SGHAT, CDR2 FQNNGV. This CDR3 is CASSLGGGANEKLFF. In DNA form, the CDR3 reads TGTGCCAGCAGCCTCGGAGGGGGAGCTAATGAAAAACTGTTTTTT.

The chain employs TRBV6-5 and TRBJ1-2, with D unclear. Germline lookup yields CDR1 MNHEY and CDR2 SVGAGI. The CDR3 contains 12 residues. Trimming removed 2 bases at V and 4 bases at J, with 5 bases between. In nucleotides, the CDR3 is TGTGCCAGCAGTTACGCCCGCTATGGCTACACCTTC. Its protein is CASSYARYGYTF.

The chain carries TRBV5-3 and TRBJ2-2; D possibly corresponds to TRBD2 (6 bases). TRBV5-3 is classed as an ORF, of uncertain function. V dropped 4 bases and J dropped 7 bases, with 14 bases sitting between them. The CDR3 is 14 amino acids. The CDR3 DNA reads as TGTGCCAGAAGCGCCACGGCGGGGAGCGGGGAGCTGTTTTTT. Its protein is CARSATAGSGELFF.

This chain links TRBV5-1 with TRBJ2-1; 9 bases match TRBD1. Germline loops: CDR1 SGHRS, CDR2 YFSETQ. This CDR3 region has 16 residues. Losses at the gene ends were 7 bases for V and 5 bases for J; bases not matched to a gene: 13. The CDR3 loop is CASQLSPGQGNNEQFF. CDR3 bases: TGCGCCAGCCAGCTCTCCCCGGGACAGGGTAACAATGAGCAGTTCTTC.

Here the CDR3 reads CASSRPGGEQFF. The CDR3 bases are TGTGCCAGCAGCCGCCCTGGCGGTGAGCAGTTCTTC. The J gene is TRBJ2-1, the V gene TRBV7-3; no reliable D call. Trimming pared 5 bases from V and 9 bases from J, leaving 11 bases between. The V gene's germline CDR1 is SGHTA and CDR2 FQGTGA. The CDR3 consists of 12 residues.

The chain is built from TRBV15 and TRBJ2-1; 10 bases align to TRBD2. The V segment lost 3 bases and the J segment 6 bases; nucleotides outside the gene matches: 8. The CDR3 extends over 16 amino acids. Germline V gives CDR1 LNHNV, CDR2 YYDKDF (reference sequence). In DNA form, the CDR3 reads TGTGCCACCAGCAGCCTCGTGCTAGCGGGGGTCAATGAGCAGTTCTTC. Amino acid sequence: CATSSLVLAGVNEQFF.

This rearrangement joins TRBV6-6 to TRBJ2-3; D is perhaps TRBD1 (6 bases). CDR1 and CDR2 (germline): MNHNY, SVGAGI (reference sequence). Trimming stripped 6 bases from V and 3 bases from J, with 13 bases between. The CDR3 extends over 14 amino acids. CDR3 sequence reads: CASRKQGSTDTQYF. CDR3 nucleotides: TGTGCCAGCAGGAAACAGGGTTCGACAGATACGCAGTATTTT.

This rearrangement joins TRBV5-1 to TRBJ2-2, with 15 bases matching TRBD2. The CDR3 is 19 residues long. With V trimmed by 4 bases and J by 0 bases, 7 bases remained unmatched. Germline loops: CDR1 SGHRS, CDR2 YFSETQ. CDR3 sequence (DNA): TGCGCCAGCAGCATGGGACTAGCGGGGGGCCTAACGAACACCGGGGAGCTGTTTTTT. It codes for CASSMGLAGGLTNTGELFF.

The chain carries TRBV7-9 and TRBJ1-4; 11 bases agree with TRBD1. This CDR3 has 18 residues. Germline V lookup: CDR1 SEHNR, CDR2 FQNEAQ (reference sequence). With 5 bases clipped from V and 0 bases from J, the junction kept 8 bases outside the gene matches. The CDR3 spells CASSPHRTGGTTNEKLFF. Here the CDR3 DNA reads TGTGCCAGCAGCCCCCACCGGACAGGGGGCACAACTAATGAAAAACTGTTTTTT.

V and J are TRBV6-5 and TRBJ1-1, with 7 bases identical to TRBD1. The J segment lost 7 bases and the V segment lost 4 bases, leaving 6 bases of the junction unmatched. CDR1 is MNHEY, CDR2 SVGAGI, per germline. The CDR3 length is 13 residues. The CDR3 sequence: CASSWRQGLEAFF. DNA for the CDR3: TGTGCCAGCAGTTGGAGACAGGGACTTGAAGCTTTCTTT.

This chain links TRBV5-6 with TRBJ2-3, with 9 bases that match TRBD1. Germline CDR1 and CDR2: SGHDT and YYEEEE. This CDR3 is built from 15 residues. V was pared by 2 bases and J by 1 base, with 2 bases of the junction left unmatched. The CDR3 spells CASSFYRGRTDTQYF. As DNA, the CDR3 is TGTGCCAGCAGCTTCTACAGGGGGCGCACAGATACGCAGTATTTT.

V is TRBV21-1 and J is TRBJ2-1; TRBD1 is the table's D call and was not checked against the DNA. TRBV21-1 is a pseudogene. This CDR3 has 16 amino acids. The CDR3 DNA reads TGTGCCAGCAGCAAAGAGGGACAGTGGACCTACAATGAGCAGTTCTTC. Encoded protein: CASSKEGQWTYNEQFF.

This chain connects TRBV11-2 to TRBJ1-4; no clear D gene. Germline lookup yields CDR1 SGHAT and CDR2 FQNNGV. With 5 bases removed from V and 7 bases from J, the gap between germline ends came to 17 bases. This CDR3 contains 15 residues. DNA for the CDR3: TGTGCCAGCAGCCCCCCAGCCGCCCGCGGTGAAAAACTGTTTTTT. As protein: CASSPPAARGEKLFF.

This clone occurred once. The CDR3 loop reads CASSSRGTGEKLFF. The CDR3 DNA reads TGTGCCAGCAGCTCCCGGGGGACCGGTGAAAAACTGTTTTTT. This sequence joins TRBV13 and TRBJ1-4; a weak D match, TRBD1 (5 bases). From germline, CDR1 is PRHDT and CDR2 FYEKMQ (reference sequence). The CDR3 has 14 residues. Trimming removed 4 bases at V and 7 bases at J, with 13 bases between. Based on the CDR3 plus reference TRBV13 and TRBJ1-4, the full variable domain is AAGVIQSPRHLIKEKRETATLKCYPIPRHDTVYWYQQGPGQDPQFLISFYEKMQSDKGSIPDRFSAQQFSDYHSELNMSSLELGDSALYFCASSSRGTGEKLFFGSGTQLSVL.